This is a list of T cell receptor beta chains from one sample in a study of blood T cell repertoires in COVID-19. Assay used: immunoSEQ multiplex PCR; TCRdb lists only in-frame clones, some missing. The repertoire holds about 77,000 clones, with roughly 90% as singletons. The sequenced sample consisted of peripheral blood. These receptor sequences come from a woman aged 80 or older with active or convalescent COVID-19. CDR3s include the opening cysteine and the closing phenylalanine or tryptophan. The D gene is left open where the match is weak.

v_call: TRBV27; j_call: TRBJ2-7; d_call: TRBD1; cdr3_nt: TGTGCCAGCAGTTTATACGGGGGGACAGGGGGGTCCTACGAGCAGTACTTC; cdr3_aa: CASSLYGGTGGSYEQYF
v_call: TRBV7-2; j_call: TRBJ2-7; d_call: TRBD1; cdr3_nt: TGTGCCAGCAGCCCCCAACGACAGGGACCGAAAGGCCTCTACGAGCAGTACTTC; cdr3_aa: CASSPQRQGPKGLYEQYF
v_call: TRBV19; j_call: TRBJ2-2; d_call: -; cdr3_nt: TGTGCCAGTAGTACCGCGCTTAACACCGGGGAGCTGTTTTTT; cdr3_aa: CASSTALNTGELFF
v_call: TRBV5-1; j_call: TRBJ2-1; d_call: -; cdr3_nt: TGCGCCAGCACATTCGGACCCTCGGGAAATGAGCAGTTCTTC; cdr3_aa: CASTFGPSGNEQFF
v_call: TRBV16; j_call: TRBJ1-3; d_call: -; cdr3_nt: TGTGCCAGCAGCCAATCTCCTACCTCTGGAAACACCATATATTTT; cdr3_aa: CASSQSPTSGNTIYF
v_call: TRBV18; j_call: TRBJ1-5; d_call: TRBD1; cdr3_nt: TGTGCCAGCTCACCCTGGGACAGGGGGCTCGCGGGCAATCAGCCCCAGCATTTT; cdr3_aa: CASSPWDRGLAGNQPQHF
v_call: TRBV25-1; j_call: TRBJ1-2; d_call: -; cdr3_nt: TGTGCCAGCAGCACCAACGGGGGGGGCGATGGCTACACCTTC; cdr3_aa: CASSTNGGGDGYTF
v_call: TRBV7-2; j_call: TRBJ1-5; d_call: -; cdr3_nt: TGTGCCAGCAGCCAACATATTATAGCGGGTCAGCCCCAGCATTTT; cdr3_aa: CASSQHIIAGQPQHF
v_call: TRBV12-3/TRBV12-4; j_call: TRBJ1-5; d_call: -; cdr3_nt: TGTGCCAGCAGAACGCAGGGTCAGCCCCAGCATTTT; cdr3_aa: CASRTQGQPQHF
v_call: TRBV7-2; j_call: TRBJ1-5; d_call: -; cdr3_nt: TGTGCCAGCAGCGCAGGGGGCAATCAGCCCCAGCATTTT; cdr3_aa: CASSAGGNQPQHF
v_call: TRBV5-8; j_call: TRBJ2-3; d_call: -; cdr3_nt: TGTGCCAGCAGCTTGCCACAGTGGGTCACAGATACGCAGTATTTT; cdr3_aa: CASSLPQWVTDTQYF